This entry is about one T cell receptor (beta chain). Which antigen it targets is not known. Base qualities were left out, and no much larger clone turns up one base away. Libraries were prepared through the immunoSEQ multiplex PCR assay. The multiplex PCR relied on a mix of 60 forward primers for TCR Vbeta segments and 13 reverse primers for TCR Jbeta segments. The CDR3 region of rearranged TCR beta genes was amplified from genomic DNA with a multiplex PCR assay. The Illumina HiSeq System was used to sequence the amplified TCR beta libraries as 87-base-pair reads. As for how the authors treated the data: In a later analysis, tens of millions of unique TCR beta chains were counted across the approximately 640 repertoires, and approximately 11 million of these chains were shared by at least two donors. A nearest-neighbor algorithm error-corrected the raw reads and collapsed the reads into unique sequences, merging closely related sequences to remove PCR and sequencing errors. Alignment of CDR3 sequences to IMGT reference sequences was used to assign V, D and J gene segments. For a sequence to be retained, a match of at least six nucleotides was required to both a V gene segment and a J gene segment. A rearrangement counted as productive if the CDR3 had no stop codons and remained in frame with V and J, and every other rearrangement counted as non-productive. CDR3 was defined by IMGT convention, running from the second conserved V-encoded cysteine to the conserved J-encoded phenylalanine. Sequences without an unambiguous match to a single V gene segment were excluded from the earlier analysis of about 600 of the donors. An earlier analysis of fewer than 650 of the donors classified V segments as functional when productive rearrangements were above 56.7% and as segregating when the standard deviation between donors was above 5%. A statistical classification framework was developed to diagnose cytomegalovirus status using the catalog of TCR beta chain sequences. A later analysis assigned V and J genes by comparing TCR nucleotide sequences with IMGT/GENE-DB human TR gene sequences. In a later analysis, CDR3 sequences and most-parsimonious VDJ recombination scenarios were assigned using the TCRdist pipeline. In a later analysis, every TCR beta chain was defined by the combination of its CDR3 amino acid sequence and its V-gene family, and reads without a unique V-gene family were dropped. In a later analysis, 450 to 600 highly shared, low-generation-probability nucleotide sequences were removed to address suspected cross-contamination and a sequencing artifact. A later analysis calculated a clonal expansion index for each public chain from normalized within-repertoire ranks of inferred template counts. In a later analysis, generation probabilities were computed using a VDJ recombination model fitted to out-of-frame rearrangements, and the results were checked against IGoR. In a later analysis, TCR-TCR, TCR-HLA and TCR-CMV co-occurrence was scored with hypergeometric tests, and a repertoire-size bias correction was applied to TCR pairs. To estimate false discovery rates, a later analysis permuted the HLA or CMV assignments 20 times. In a later analysis, co-occurring TCRs were grouped using DBSCAN, with TCRdist sequence similarity added in when clustering inside HLA-allele-positive subsets. Co-occurrence clustering excluded repertoires with fewer than 30,000 or more than 120,000 public chains, plus five with anomalous nucleotide sharing. Entries here come from immuneACCESS through TCRdb and include only in-frame sequences with V and J called. Some clones fail to appear in such tables; in the studies checked, an unresolved V gene covers under half of the shortfall, and the cause of the remainder is unknown. From that table come the V and J calls and clone size; the DNA was used to work out D and trimming. The sample table contains roughly 200,000 clones; only one count was recorded for around 82% of them. Clones ranked in the top ten supply over 12% of the sample.

This entry belongs to a study of cytomegalovirus exposure and HLA in healthy donors (dated by TCRdb to about 2017). Turning to the overall study: According to an earlier analysis of 587 of the donors, about 179 million T cells yielded 95 million to 140 million unique TCR beta sequences and more than 250 Gb of sequence data. Around 300 gigabases of sequencing data and approximately 85 million unique TCR sequences were included in an early release covering roughly 600 HLA-typed donors. Among the approximately 430 genotyped donors, around 81% belonged to the genetic ancestry cluster associated with self-reported Caucasian donors. The study aimed to test whether cataloging public T cell receptors could reveal signatures of past pathogen exposure. The study profiled the T cell repertoires of under 700 subjects by immunosequencing and related them to cytomegalovirus serostatus. In addition to the first cohort of roughly 700 subjects, a separate validation cohort of 130 or so different subjects was used. To predict cytomegalovirus infection status, the study brought together high-throughput TCR immunosequencing, statistical association of individual TCRs with disease status, and machine learning. A later analysis re-analyzed previously published TCR beta repertoires from several hundred donors and added high-resolution HLA genotyping to study TCR occurrence patterns. In the later analysis, no new phenotypic data were used to find candidate immune exposures; instead, reliance was placed on TCR beta sequences and their occurrence across donors. To decide whether each TCR beta V gene segment behaved as functional or pseudogenic, an earlier analysis of several hundred of the donors relied on high-throughput TCR beta sequencing. Donor age, sex, ethnicity and CMV serostatus were compiled alongside the repertoire data. A later genetic analysis used genome-wide SNP genotypes for about 65% of the roughly 700 donors, treating that subset as a discovery cohort. Every discovery cohort repertoire had been produced on one sequencing platform. Class I and class II HLA loci were covered by the typing at four-digit resolution. Typing coverage differed by locus: A, B, C, DRB1 and DQB1 were typed in about 629-640 donors, DQA1 in 522, DPA1 in some 610, and DPB1 in 400 to 490. Roughly 5 DR-DQ haplotypes were treated as single units for association and clustering because of strong linkage in the cohort. Among 398 genotyped donors of the cohort, an average of around 250,000 unique TCR beta nucleotide sequences was sequenced per donor, of which approximately 18% were non-productive. What the research found in general, with its limitations: According to a later analysis, most CMV-associated TCR beta chains appeared to be HLA-restricted, and the HLA associations seemed to be driven largely by CMV exposure. Most TCR sequences were observed very rarely across donors, whereas some public TCRs were present in many individuals. According to the authors, the approach could potentially be generalized to other disease states and immunological phenotypes. A later analysis associated 16,951 TCR beta sequences with specific HLA alleles at a false discovery rate of 0.05. A cluster of highly shared sequence variants was judged likely to represent a technical artifact of the sequencing pipeline. The cohort was sequenced for TCR beta chains only, and without alpha or paired-chain data the features that could be detected were limited. V-gene and J-gene trimming of TCR beta chains was associated with a missense DCLRE1C variant in a later genetic analysis, and the association was replicated in an independent cohort. Linkage disequilibrium might explain the correlated functional status among segregating V segments, but an unknown experimental factor could not be ruled out. A total of 150 or so TCR beta chains were listed by the study as associated with cytomegalovirus. Because the 87-base-pair reads could not distinguish some IMGT-functional V segments, including TRBV6-2 and TRBV6-3, those segments were excluded. A further reported finding was that TCR beta sequences accurately predicted the HLA-A and HLA-B alleles for most subjects in the first cohort. Because counts were too low, about 18 rarely observed V segments, including chromosome 9 orphons, were excluded from the earlier analysis of 587 of the donors. According to a later analysis, parvovirus B19, influenza, CMV and Epstein-Barr virus appeared linked to several top co-occurrence clusters. In vitro tests confirmed that a few of the cytomegalovirus-associated TCR beta chains recognize cytomegalovirus antigens. Compared with equally common non-associated chains, HLA-associated TCR beta chains in a later analysis were more clonally expanded and had lower generation probabilities. Cytomegalovirus status was reported to be diagnosed by the classifier with high specificity and sensitivity in both the original and validation cohorts. Immune exposure information for the cohort was limited to CMV serostatus. Sequencing depth was assumed to be roughly uniform across donors in the presence/absence analyses, though that assumption may not hold. In a later analysis, TCR association rates were found to vary across HLA loci, with the most associated TCRs seen for DRB1 alleles and the fewest for HLA-C alleles. Compared with the 666-donor mean, donors in an Asian-associated ancestry cluster had fewer N-insertions in productive TCRs, according to a later genetic analysis. Broadly in line with IMGT annotations, most TCR beta V segments showed up in productive rearrangements about 87% or about 30% of the time in an earlier analysis of 450 to 750 of the donors. Because some donors lacked HLA typing at each locus, the association tests relied only on the typed subset. Strong co-occurrence of HLA alleles, especially DR and DQ, made assigning TCR associations to individual alleles difficult.

The cohort consisted of more than 650 healthy bone marrow donors. At the time of sampling, all cohort members were nominally healthy, though unrecorded immune exposures were likely present. The donor tested CMV seropositive and was one of the 289 seropositive cohort members. Every donor gave a peripheral blood sample, and the peripheral blood mononuclear cells from that sample were used for TCR beta sequencing. Genomic DNA extraction from the blood cell samples was performed with the Qiagen DNeasy Blood Extraction Kit. Trimming costs V 2 bases and J 3 bases, and their ends lie 14 bases apart. CDR1 and CDR2 were assigned from the germline V gene (reference sequence) as LNHDA and SQIVND. From the cysteine through the phenylalanine, the CDR3 covers 15 amino acids. The entry retains the CDR3 DNA only, 45 bases that are in frame from base 1.

This sequence originates from a woman in her twenties or thirties in good health and CMV-seropositive. The V and J segments used are TRBV19 and TRBJ2-7; the D gene is possibly TRBD2, with 7 bases matching. The sample consisted of PBMCs. The sequence in DNA is TGTGCCAGTAGTATAAAGGGGGGGGGTCTCTACGAGCAGTACTTC. The encoded protein is CASSIKGGGLYEQYF.